This TCR beta chain derives from a study of cytomegalovirus exposure and HLA in healthy donors. General study findings and limits: The finding came from a later analysis; first-cohort TCR clusters tended to co-occur in the roughly 120 validation repertoires.

In the case of this clone: The antigen is undetermined.

Profiled with immunoSEQ multiplex PCR; TCRdb holds only in-frame clones, not every one. The sample records about 400,000 clones, roughly 89% being singletons. CDR1 is SNHLY, CDR2 FYNNEI, per germline. V shed 3 bases and J shed 2 bases, with 11 bases lying between them. The CDR3 has 14 amino acids. The clonotype originates from a woman between 18 and 29 years old in good health and CMV-seronegative. The specimen was PBMCs. The chain carries TRBV2 and TRBJ2-7; maybe TRBD2 (5 bases). CDR3 bases: TGTGCCAGCAGTGAGGAGGTTACCCCCTACGAGCAGTACTTC. Its protein product is CASSEEVTPYEQYF.